These T cell receptor beta chains were read from a single sample in a study of T cell responses to AZD1222 COVID-19 vaccine. Using immunoSEQ multiplex PCR, the repertoire was profiled, and TCRdb retains in-frame clones only, with some absent. In the table there are around 100,000 clones, around nine tenths of which are singletons. The sample in question was peripheral blood, obtained on day 0 of AZD1222 vaccination. The receptors come from an adult in good health. The CDR3 runs from the conserved cysteine through the conserved F or W.

v_call: TRBV4-1
j_call: TRBJ2-5
cdr3_aa: CASSQGGRAQETQYF

v_call: TRBV7-2
j_call: TRBJ1-3
cdr3_aa: CASSFGVPGRPGVTIYF

v_call: TRBV2
j_call: TRBJ2-7
cdr3_aa: CASSEGGSYEQYF

v_call: TRBV14
j_call: TRBJ2-7
cdr3_aa: CASSLIARGYEQYF

v_call: TRBV24-1
j_call: TRBJ2-1
cdr3_aa: CATSDLNLAGGRGEQFF

v_call: TRBV4-3
j_call: TRBJ1-1
cdr3_aa: CASSQDREGAEAFF

v_call: TRBV6-2/TRBV6-3
j_call: TRBJ1-5
cdr3_aa: CASSYSTGNQPQHF

v_call: TRBV6-2/TRBV6-3
j_call: TRBJ2-5
cdr3_aa: CASSYSEIAQETQYF

v_call: TRBV6-2/TRBV6-3
j_call: TRBJ2-6
cdr3_aa: CASSARSSGANVLTF

v_call: TRBV28
j_call: TRBJ1-5
cdr3_aa: CASAQGGSNQPQHF

v_call: TRBV28
j_call: TRBJ1-2
cdr3_aa: CASSSLLGYGYTF

v_call: TRBV4-3
j_call: TRBJ2-3
cdr3_aa: CASSQVQGPSSTDTQYF

v_call: TRBV2
j_call: TRBJ1-6
cdr3_aa: CASSGGQDYSPLHF

v_call: TRBV29-1
j_call: TRBJ1-2
cdr3_aa: CSVESGANYGYTF

v_call: TRBV2
j_call: TRBJ1-1
cdr3_aa: CASRNSGATEAFF

v_call: TRBV4-3
j_call: TRBJ1-5
cdr3_aa: CASSQEVAQPQHF

v_call: TRBV3-1/TRBV3-2
j_call: TRBJ2-1
cdr3_aa: CASSQPGGLIEQFF

v_call: TRBV4-1
j_call: TRBJ1-2
cdr3_aa: CASSQESSQASYGYTF

v_call: TRBV7-3
j_call: TRBJ2-7
cdr3_aa: CASSLTAGDEQYF

v_call: TRBV18
j_call: TRBJ1-5
cdr3_aa: CASSRQVNQPQHF

v_call: TRBV2
j_call: TRBJ2-7
cdr3_aa: CASSDTAYEQYF

v_call: TRBV6-5
j_call: TRBJ1-5
cdr3_aa: CASSTEAYQPQHF

v_call: TRBV7-2
j_call: TRBJ2-5
cdr3_aa: CASSLELAQETQYF

v_call: TRBV19
j_call: TRBJ1-1
cdr3_aa: CASSSPGDRDEAFF

v_call: TRBV5-1
j_call: TRBJ2-3
cdr3_aa: CASSWAPGRENTQYF

v_call: TRBV5-4
j_call: TRBJ2-3
cdr3_aa: CASSPSTGTDTQYF

v_call: TRBV7-2
j_call: TRBJ1-2
cdr3_aa: CASRGTGVGYGYTF